The text below deals with one TCR beta chain. This specimen includes other DNA sequences encoding the same CDR3. This sample is part of a study of blood T cell repertoires in COVID-19. Across the whole study: Acute and convalescent COVID-19 samples came from the United States, Italy and Spain. From T cells, B-cell-depleted T cells, or PBMCs came the material, which was cDNA or gDNA.

This CDR3 is 15 amino acids long. The V end was cut by 4 bases, the J end by 2 bases, with 11 bases between. Germline assignment: CDR1 LNHDA and CDR2 SQIVND (reference sequence). Clones were sequenced by immunoSEQ multiplex PCR, and TCRdb holds only the in-frame ones, with some missing. The sample shows under 150,000 clones, about 86% of them seen only once. Sequencing was carried out using peripheral blood. This sequence joins TRBV19 and TRBJ2-2; D is perhaps TRBD1 (6 bases). The TCR comes from a woman aged 55-70 years with active or convalescent COVID-19. The CDR3 region is CASSSTGLNTGELFF. The CDR3 bases are TGTGCCAGTAGTAGTACAGGGCTTAACACCGGGGAGCTGTTTTTT.